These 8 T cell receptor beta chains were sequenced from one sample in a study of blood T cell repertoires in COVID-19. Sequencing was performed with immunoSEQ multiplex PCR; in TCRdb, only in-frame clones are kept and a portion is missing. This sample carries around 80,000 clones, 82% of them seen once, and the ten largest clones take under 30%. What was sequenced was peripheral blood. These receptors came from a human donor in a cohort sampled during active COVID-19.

CDR3 protein: CAWSRGEDTIYF. CDR3 nucleotides: TGTGCCTGGAGCCGGGGTGAGGACACCATATATTTT. V gene TRBV30 combines with J gene TRBJ1-3; D not resolved. The CDR3 is made up of 12 amino acids. Looked up from germline, CDR1 is GTSNPN and CDR2 is SVGIG (reference sequence). V was pared by 3 bases and J by 8 bases, with 11 bases between. Full variable domain (missing parts from reference TRBV30 and TRBJ1-3): SQTIHQWPATLVQPVGSPLSLECTVEGTSNPNLYWYRQAAGRGLQLLFYSVGIGQISSEVPQNLSASRPQDRQFILSSKKLLLSDSGFYLCAWSRGEDTIYFGEGSWLTVV.

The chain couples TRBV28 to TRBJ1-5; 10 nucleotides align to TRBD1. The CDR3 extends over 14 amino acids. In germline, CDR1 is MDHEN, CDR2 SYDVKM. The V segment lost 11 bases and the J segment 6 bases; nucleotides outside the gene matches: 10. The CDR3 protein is CAGAGTGVRQPQHF. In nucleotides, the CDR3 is TGTGCCGGGGCTGGGACAGGGGTCCGTCAGCCCCAGCATTTT. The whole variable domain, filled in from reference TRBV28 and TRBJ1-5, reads DVKVTQSSRYLVKRTGEKVFLECVQDMDHENMFWYRQDPGLGLRLIYFSYDVKMKEKGDIPEGYSVSREKKERFSLILESASTNQTSMYLCAGAGTGVRQPQHFGDGTRLSIL.

The CDR3 spells CASSPGTSGGAEWETQYF. In nucleotides, the CDR3 is TGTGCCAGCAGCCCGGGGACTAGCGGGGGGGCGGAGTGGGAGACCCAGTACTTC. The chain carries TRBV5-4 and TRBJ2-5, with 16 bases fitting TRBD2. Germline CDR1 and CDR2: SGHNT and YYREEE (reference sequence). With 4 bases clipped from V and 5 bases from J, the junction kept 11 bases outside the gene matches. The CDR3 loop spans 18 amino acids.

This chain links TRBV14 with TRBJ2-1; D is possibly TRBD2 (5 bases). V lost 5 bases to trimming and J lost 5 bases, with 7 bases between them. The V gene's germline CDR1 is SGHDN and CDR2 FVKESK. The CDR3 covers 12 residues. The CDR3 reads CASSWTHNEQFF. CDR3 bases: TGTGCCAGCAGCTGGACTCACAATGAGCAGTTCTTC.

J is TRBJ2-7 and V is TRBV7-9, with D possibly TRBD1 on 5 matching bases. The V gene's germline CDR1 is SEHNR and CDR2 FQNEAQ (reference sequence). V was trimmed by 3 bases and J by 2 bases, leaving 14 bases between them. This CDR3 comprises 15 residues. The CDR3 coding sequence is TGTGCCAGCAGCTTTATTTCAGGGATCACCTACGAGCAGTACTTC. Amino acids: CASSFISGITYEQYF.

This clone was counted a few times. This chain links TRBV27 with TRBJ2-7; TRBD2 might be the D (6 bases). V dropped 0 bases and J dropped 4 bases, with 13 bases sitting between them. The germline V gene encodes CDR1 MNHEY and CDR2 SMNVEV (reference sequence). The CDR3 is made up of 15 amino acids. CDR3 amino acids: CASSLSTGGVYEQYF. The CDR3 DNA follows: TGTGCCAGCAGTTTATCGACCGGGGGAGTGTACGAGCAGTACTTC.

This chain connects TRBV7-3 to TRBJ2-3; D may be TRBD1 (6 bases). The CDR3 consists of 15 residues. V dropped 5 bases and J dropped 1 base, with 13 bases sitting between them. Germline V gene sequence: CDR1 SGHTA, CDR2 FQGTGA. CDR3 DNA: TGTGCCAGCAGCCCGGACAGAGCACGCACAGATACGCAGTATTTT. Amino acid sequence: CASSPDRARTDTQYF.

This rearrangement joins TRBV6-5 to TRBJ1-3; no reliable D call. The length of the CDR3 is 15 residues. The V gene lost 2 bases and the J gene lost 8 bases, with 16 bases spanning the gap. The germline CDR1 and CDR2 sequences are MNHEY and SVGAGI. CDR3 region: CASSYQTPPRDTIYF. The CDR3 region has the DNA TGTGCCAGCAGTTACCAAACACCTCCACGGGACACCATATATTTT.